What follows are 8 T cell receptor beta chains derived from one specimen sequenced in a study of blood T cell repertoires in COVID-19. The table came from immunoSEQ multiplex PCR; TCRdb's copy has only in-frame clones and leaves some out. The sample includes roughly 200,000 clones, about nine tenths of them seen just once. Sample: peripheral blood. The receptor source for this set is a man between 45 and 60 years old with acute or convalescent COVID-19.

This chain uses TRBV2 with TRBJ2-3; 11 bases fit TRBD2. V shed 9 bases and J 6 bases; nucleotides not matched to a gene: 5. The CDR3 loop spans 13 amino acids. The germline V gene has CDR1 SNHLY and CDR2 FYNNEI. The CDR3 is CASSGGARDTQYF. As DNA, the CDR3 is TGTGCCAGTAGCGGGGGGGCCAGGGATACGCAGTATTTT.

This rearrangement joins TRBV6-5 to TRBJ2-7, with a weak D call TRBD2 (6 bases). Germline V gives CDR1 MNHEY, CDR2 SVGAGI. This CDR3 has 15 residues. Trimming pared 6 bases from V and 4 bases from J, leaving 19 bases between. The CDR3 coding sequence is TGTGCCAGCAGCTTGAGTGCGGGACTGTTTTACGAGCAGTACTTC. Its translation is CASSLSAGLFYEQYF.

In DNA, the CDR3 is TGTGCCACCAGCAGGGAACTACAACACAACGGCAATCAGCCCCAGCATTTT. Residues: CATSRELQHNGNQPQHF. This rearrangement joins TRBV15 to TRBJ1-5; D gene ambiguous. This CDR3 is 17 amino acids long. CDR1 LNHNV and CDR2 YYDKDF come from the germline V gene (reference sequence). Trimming pared 3 bases from V and 2 bases from J, leaving 17 bases between. Complete variable domain (other parts from reference TRBV15 and TRBJ1-5): DAMVIQNPRYQVTQFGKPVTLSCSQTLNHNVMYWYQQKSSQAPKLLFHYYDKDFNNEADTPDNFQSRRPNTSFCFLDIRSPGLGDTAMYLCATSRELQHNGNQPQHFGDGTRLSIL.

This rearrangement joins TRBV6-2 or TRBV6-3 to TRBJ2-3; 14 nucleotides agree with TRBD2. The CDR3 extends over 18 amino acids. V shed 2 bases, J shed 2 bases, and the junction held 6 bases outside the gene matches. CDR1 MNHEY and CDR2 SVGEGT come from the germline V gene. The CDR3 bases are TGTGCCAGCAGTTACGAACCGACTAGCGGGGGGGCCACAGATACGCAGTATTTT. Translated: CASSYEPTSGGATDTQYF.

The DNA for the CDR3 is TGTGCCATCAGCCCGGACGGGGATCAGCCCCAGCATTTT. The encoded protein is CAISPDGDQPQHF. The rearrangement joins TRBV10-3 to TRBJ1-5, with no clear D. CDR1 and CDR2 (germline): ENHRY, SYGVKD. CDR3 length: 13 amino acids. Trimming cost V 6 bases and J 5 bases, with 11 bases left between them.

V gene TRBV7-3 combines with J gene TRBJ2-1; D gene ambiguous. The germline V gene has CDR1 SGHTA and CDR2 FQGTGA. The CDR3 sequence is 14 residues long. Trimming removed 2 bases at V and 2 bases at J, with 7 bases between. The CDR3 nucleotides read TGTGCCAGCAGCTTATCCCAGACCTACAATGAGCAGTTCTTC. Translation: CASSLSQTYNEQFF.

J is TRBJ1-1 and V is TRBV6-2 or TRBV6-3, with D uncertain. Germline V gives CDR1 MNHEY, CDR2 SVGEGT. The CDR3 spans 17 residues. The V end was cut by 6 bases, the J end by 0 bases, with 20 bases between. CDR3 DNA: TGTGCCAGCAGCCCTTCGGCTAACAGCTACATGAACACTGAAGCTTTCTTT. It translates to CASSPSANSYMNTEAFF.

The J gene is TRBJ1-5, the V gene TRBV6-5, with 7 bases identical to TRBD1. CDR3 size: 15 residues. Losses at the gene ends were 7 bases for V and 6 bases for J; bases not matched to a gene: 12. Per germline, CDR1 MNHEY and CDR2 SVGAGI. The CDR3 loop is CASIRDREKSQPQHF. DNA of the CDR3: TGTGCCAGCATTCGAGACAGGGAGAAGAGTCAGCCCCAGCATTTT.